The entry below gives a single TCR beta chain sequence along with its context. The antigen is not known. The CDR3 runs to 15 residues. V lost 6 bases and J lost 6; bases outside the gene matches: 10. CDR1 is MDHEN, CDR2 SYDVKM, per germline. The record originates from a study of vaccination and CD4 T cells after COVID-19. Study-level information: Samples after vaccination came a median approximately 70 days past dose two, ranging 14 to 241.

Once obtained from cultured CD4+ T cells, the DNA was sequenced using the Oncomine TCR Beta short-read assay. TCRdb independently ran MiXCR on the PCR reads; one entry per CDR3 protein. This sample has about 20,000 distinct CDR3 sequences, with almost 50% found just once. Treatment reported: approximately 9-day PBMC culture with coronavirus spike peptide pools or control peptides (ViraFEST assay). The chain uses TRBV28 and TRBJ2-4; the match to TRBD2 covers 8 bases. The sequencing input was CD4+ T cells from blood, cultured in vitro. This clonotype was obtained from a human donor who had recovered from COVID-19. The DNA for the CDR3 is TGTGCCAGCAGCCCGGGGGGGCTAGGGGGAAACATTCAGTACTTC. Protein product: CASSPGGLGGNIQYF.